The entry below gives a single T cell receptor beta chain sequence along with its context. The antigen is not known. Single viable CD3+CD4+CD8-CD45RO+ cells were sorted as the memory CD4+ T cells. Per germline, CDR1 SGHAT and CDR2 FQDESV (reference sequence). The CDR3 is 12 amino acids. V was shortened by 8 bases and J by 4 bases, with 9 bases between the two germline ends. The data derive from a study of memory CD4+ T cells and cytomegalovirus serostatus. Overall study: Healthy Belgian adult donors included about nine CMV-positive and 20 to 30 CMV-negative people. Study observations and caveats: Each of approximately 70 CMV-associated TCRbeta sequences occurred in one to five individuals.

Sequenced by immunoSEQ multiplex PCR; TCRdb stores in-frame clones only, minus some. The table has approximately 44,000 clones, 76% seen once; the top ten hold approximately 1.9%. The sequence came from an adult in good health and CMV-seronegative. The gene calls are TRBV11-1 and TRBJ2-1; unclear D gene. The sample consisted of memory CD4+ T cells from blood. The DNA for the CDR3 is TGTGCCAGCGGCGACACATACAATGAGCAGTTCTTC. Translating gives CASGDTYNEQFF.